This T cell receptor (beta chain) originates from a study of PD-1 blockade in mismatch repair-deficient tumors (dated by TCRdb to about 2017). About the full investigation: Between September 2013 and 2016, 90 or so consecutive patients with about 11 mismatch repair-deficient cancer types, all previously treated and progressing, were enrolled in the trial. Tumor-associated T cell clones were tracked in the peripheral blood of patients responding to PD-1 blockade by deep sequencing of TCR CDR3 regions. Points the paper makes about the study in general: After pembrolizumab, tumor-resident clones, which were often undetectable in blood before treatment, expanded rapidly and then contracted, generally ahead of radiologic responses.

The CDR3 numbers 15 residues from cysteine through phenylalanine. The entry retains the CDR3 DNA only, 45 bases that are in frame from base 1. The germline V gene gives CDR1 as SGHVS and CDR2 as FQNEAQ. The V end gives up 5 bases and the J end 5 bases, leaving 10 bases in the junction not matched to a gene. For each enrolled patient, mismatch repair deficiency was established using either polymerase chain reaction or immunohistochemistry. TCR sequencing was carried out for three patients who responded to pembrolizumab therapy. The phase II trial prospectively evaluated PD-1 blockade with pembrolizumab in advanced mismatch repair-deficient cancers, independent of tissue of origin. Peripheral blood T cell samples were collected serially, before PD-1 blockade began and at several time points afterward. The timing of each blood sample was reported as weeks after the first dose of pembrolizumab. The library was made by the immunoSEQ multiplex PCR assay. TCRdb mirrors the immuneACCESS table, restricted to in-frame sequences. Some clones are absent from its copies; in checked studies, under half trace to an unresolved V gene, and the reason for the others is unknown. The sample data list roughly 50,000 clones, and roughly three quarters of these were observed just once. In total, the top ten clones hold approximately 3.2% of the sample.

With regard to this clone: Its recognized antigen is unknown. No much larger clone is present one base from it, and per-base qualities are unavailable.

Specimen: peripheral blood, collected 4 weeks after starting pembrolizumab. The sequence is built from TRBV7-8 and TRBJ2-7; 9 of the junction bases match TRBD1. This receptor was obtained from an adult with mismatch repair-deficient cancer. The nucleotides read TGTGCCAGCAGCCCAACCGGGACAGGGTTCAACGAGCAGTACTTC. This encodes CASSPTGTGFNEQYF.